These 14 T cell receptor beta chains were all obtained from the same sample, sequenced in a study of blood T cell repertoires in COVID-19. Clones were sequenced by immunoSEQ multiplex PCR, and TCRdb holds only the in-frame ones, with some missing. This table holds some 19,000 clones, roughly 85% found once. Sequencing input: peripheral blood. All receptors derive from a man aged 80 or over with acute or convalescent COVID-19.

The CDR3 nucleotides read TGTGCCAGCAGCCCGCAGACAGCAAATGAAAAACTGTTTTTT. The encoded protein is CASSPQTANEKLFF. The rearrangement joins TRBV9 to TRBJ1-4, with D possibly matching TRBD1 (5 bases). V lost 4 bases to trimming and J lost 5 bases, with 12 bases between them. The germline V gene has CDR1 SGDLS and CDR2 YYNGEE. The CDR3 spans 14 residues.

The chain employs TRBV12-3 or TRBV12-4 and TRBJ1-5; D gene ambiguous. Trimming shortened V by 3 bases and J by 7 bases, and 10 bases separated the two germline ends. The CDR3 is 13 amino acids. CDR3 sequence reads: CASSLGARQPQHF. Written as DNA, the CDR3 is TGTGCCAGCAGTTTGGGAGCGAGACAGCCCCAGCATTTT.

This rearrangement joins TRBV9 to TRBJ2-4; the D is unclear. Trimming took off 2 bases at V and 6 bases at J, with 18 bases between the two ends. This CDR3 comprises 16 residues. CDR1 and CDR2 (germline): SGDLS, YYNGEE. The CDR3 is CASSVDPSSGRNIQYF. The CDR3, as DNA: TGTGCCAGCAGCGTTGATCCGTCGAGTGGTAGAAACATTCAGTACTTC.

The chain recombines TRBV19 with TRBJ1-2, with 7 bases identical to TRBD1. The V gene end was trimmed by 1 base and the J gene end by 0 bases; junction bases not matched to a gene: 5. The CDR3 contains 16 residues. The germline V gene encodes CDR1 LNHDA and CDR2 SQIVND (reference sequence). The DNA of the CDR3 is TGTGCCAGTAGTATAGCCCGGGACAGAGCTAACTATGGCTACACCTTC. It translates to CASSIARDRANYGYTF.

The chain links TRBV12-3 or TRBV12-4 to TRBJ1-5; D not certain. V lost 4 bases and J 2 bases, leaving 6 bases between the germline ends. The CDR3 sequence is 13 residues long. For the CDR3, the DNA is TGTGCCAGCAGTTGGGAGGGCAATCAGCCCCAGCATTTT. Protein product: CASSWEGNQPQHF.

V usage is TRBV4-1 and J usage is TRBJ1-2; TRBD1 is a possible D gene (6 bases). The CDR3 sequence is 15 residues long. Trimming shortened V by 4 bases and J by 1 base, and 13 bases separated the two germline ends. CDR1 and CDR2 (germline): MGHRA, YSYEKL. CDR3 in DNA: TGCGCCAGCAGCCTGAGTCAGGGGAATAACTATGGCTACACCTTC. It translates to CASSLSQGNNYGYTF.

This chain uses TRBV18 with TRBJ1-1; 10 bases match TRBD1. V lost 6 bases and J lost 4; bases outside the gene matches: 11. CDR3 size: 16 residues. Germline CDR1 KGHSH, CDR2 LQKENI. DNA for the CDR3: TGTGCCAGCTCCCGTGGACAGGGGGGGGTCGGCACTGAAGCTTTCTTT. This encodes CASSRGQGGVGTEAFF.

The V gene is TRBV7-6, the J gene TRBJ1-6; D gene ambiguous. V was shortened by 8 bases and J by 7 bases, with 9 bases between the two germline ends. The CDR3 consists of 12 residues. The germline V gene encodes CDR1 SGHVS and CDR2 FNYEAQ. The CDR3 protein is CASGSRNSPLHF. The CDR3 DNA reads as TGTGCCAGCGGCTCCAGAAATTCACCCCTCCACTTT.

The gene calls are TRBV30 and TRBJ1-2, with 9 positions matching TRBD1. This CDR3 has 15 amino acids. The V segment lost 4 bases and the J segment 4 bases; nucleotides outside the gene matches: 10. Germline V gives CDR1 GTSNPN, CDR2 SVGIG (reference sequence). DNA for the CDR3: TGTGCCTGGATCGTCCCGGGACAGGGATTCTATGGCTACACCTTC. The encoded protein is CAWIVPGQGFYGYTF.

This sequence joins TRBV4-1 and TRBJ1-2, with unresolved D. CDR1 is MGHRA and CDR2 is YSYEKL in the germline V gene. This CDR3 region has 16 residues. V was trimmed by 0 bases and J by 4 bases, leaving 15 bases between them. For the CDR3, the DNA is TGCGCCAGCAGCCAAGAGGAGGGCCCGCGAACCTATGGCTACACCTTC. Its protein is CASSQEEGPRTYGYTF.

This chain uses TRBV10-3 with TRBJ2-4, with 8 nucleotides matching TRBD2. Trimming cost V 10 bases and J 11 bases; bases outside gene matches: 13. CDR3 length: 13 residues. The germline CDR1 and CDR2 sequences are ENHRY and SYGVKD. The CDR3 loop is CATSGSLYGVQYF. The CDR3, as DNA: TGTGCCACTAGCGGGTCCCTCTATGGGGTTCAGTACTTC.

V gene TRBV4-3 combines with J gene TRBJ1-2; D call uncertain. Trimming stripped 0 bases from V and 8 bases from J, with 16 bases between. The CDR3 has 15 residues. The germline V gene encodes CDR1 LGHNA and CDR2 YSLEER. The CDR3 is CASSQDSLSFKGYTF. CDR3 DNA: TGCGCCAGCAGCCAAGATTCTCTCTCCTTTAAAGGCTACACCTTC.

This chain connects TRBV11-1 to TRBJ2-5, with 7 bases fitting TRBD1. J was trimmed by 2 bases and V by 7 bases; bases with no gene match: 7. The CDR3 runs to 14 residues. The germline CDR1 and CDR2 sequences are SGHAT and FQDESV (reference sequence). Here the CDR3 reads CASKRGQGQETQYF. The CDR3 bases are TGTGCCAGCAAAAGGGGGCAGGGGCAAGAGACCCAGTACTTC.

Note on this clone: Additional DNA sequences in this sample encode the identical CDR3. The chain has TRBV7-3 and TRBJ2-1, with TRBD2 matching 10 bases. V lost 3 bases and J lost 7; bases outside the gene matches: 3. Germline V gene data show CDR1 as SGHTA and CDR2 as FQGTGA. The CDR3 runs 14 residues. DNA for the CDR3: TGTGCCAGCAGCTTGAGCGGGGGGGCGAATGAGCAGTTCTTC. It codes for CASSLSGGANEQFF.